The clone carrying this TCR beta chain was detected ten times or more. This specimen comes from a study of regulatory T cells in long-lasting Graves disease. CDR1 KGHDR and CDR2 SFDVKD come from the germline V gene. Trimming took off 6 bases at V and 3 bases at J, with 17 bases between the two ends. The CDR3 has 16 residues. iRepertoire HTBI primers and Arm-PCR of CDR3 regions built TCR beta libraries. TCRdb re-derived calls from the multiplex PCR reads in MiXCR, one entry per CDR3 protein. This sample has a few hundred thousand distinct CDR3 sequences, with approximately 12% found just once. The time point is: newly diagnosed GD, antithyroid drugs for less than 3 months. The TCR library used RNA extracted from PBMCs. A further study also used this sample, focusing on T cells in Graves' hyperthyroidism and ophthalmopathy. That publication notes: Hyperthyroidism was newly diagnosed in patients aged 18 to 65 (duration under 2 months). The study used the HTBI primer set for a first-round RT-PCR of the TCR CDR3.

The rearrangement uses TRBV24-1 and TRBJ2-1, with D perhaps matching TRBD1 (6 bases). Material: peripheral blood mononuclear cells (PBMCs), obtained at new diagnosis, from a patient treated with antithyroid drugs. The sequence came from a man aged 25 to 40 with Graves disease. The CDR3 loop reads CATSPQGRGVYNEQFF. The CDR3 DNA sequence: TGTGCCACCAGTCCACAGGGCAGGGGCGTCTACAATGAGCAGTTCTTC.